The next 2 T cell receptor beta chains were all read from a single sample in a study of Graves' ophthalmopathy and Graves' hyperthyroidism. Amplifying from RNA transcripts, the study obtained TCR beta CDR3 regions. An initial RT-PCR round employing HTBI primers preceded a second-round multiplex PCR. Each CDR3 protein is one row after TCRdb ran MiXCR on the multiplex PCR reads. The table records about 740,000 distinct CDR3 sequences, approximately 40% of them present only once. The sequencing input was peripheral blood. All receptors derive from an adult man with Graves' ophthalmopathy.

The V gene is TRBV20-1, the J gene TRBJ2-7; TRBD1 agrees at 9 bases. This CDR3 comprises 16 residues. CDR1 and CDR2 (germline): DFQATT, SNEGSKA (reference sequence). The V segment lost 0 bases and the J segment 3 bases; nucleotides outside the gene matches: 9. CDR3 loop: CSARDGGQGQFYEQYF. The CDR3 nucleotides read TGCAGTGCTAGAGATGGCGGACAGGGGCAGTTCTACGAGCAGTACTTC.

This clonotype has more than one count but fewer than ten. CDR3: CASSLLAADSYNSPLHF. The DNA for the CDR3 is TGCGCCAGCAGCTTGTTGGCGGCAGACTCCTATAATTCACCCCTCCACTTT. The chain is built from TRBV5-1 and TRBJ1-6; no reliable D call. Trimming pared 1 base from V and 0 bases from J, leaving 11 bases between. CDR1 SGHRS and CDR2 YFSETQ come from the germline V gene. CDR3 size: 17 residues.